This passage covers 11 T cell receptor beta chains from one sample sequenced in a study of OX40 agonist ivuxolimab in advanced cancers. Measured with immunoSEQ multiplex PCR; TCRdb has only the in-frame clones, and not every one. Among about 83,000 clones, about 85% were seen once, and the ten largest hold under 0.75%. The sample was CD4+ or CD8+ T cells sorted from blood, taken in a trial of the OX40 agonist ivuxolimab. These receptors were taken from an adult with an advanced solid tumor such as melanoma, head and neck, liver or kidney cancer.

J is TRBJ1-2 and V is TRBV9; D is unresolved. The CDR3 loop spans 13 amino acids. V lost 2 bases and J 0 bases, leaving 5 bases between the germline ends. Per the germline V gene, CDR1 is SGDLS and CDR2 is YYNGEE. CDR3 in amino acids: CASSVRTNYGYTF. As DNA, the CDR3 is TGTGCCAGCAGCGTTAGGACTAACTATGGCTACACCTTC.

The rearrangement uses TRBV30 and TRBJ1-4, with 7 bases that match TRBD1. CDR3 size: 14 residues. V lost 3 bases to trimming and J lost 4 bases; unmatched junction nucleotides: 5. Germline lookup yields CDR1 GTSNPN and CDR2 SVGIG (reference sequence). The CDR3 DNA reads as TGTGCCTGGAGCAGGGGACAGATTAATGAAAAACTGTTTTTT. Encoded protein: CAWSRGQINEKLFF.

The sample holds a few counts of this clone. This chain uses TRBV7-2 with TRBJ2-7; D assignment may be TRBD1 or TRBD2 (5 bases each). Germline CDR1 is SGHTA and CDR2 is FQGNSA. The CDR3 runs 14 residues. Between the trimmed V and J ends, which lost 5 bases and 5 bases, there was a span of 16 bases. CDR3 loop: CASSPRVGTHEQYF. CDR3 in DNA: TGTGCCAGCAGCCCACGTGTGGGGACCCACGAGCAGTACTTC.

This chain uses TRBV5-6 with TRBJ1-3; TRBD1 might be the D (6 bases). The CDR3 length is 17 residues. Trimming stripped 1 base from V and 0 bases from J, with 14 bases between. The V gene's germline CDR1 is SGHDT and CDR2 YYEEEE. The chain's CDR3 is CASSLYWDIYSGNTIYF. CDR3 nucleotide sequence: TGTGCCAGCAGCTTGTATTGGGACATCTACTCTGGAAACACCATATATTTT.

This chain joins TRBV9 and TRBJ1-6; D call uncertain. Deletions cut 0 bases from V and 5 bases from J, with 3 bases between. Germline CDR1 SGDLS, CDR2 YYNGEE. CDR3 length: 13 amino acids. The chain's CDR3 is CASSVDHNSPLHF. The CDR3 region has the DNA TGTGCCAGCAGCGTAGATCATAATTCACCCCTCCACTTT.

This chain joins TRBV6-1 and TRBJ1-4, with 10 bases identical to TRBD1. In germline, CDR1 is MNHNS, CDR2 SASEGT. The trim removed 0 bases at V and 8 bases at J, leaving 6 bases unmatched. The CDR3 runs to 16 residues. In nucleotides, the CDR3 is TGTGCCAGCAGTGAAGCAAGGACAGGGGGTCGGGAAAAACTGTTTTTT. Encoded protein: CASSEARTGGREKLFF.

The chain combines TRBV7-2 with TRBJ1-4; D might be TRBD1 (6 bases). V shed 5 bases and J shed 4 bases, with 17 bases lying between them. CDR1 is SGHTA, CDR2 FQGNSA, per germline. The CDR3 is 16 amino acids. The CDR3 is CASSLRQGGINEKLFF. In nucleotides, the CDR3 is TGTGCCAGCAGCCTTCGCCAAGGGGGGATTAATGAAAAACTGTTTTTT.

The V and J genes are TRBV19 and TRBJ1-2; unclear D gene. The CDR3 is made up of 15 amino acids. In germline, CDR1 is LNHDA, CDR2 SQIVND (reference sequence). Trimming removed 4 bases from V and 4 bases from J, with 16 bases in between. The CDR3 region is CASSNWDSAPYGYTF. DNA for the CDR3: TGTGCCAGTAGTAATTGGGATTCGGCCCCCTATGGCTACACCTTC.

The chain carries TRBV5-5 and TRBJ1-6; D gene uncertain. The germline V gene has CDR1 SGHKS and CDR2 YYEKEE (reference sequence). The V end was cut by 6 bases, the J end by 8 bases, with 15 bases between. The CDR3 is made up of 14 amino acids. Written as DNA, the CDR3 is TGTGCCAGCATTTGGATGTCGGGAGATTCACCCCTCCACTTT. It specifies CASIWMSGDSPLHF.

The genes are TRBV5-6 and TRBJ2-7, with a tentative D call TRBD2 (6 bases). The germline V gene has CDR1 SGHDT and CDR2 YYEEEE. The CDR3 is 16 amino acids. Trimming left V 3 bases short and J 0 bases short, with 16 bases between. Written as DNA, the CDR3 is TGTGCCAGCAGCTCCGGGTGGGACTGGAGCTCCTACGAGCAGTACTTC. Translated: CASSSGWDWSSYEQYF.

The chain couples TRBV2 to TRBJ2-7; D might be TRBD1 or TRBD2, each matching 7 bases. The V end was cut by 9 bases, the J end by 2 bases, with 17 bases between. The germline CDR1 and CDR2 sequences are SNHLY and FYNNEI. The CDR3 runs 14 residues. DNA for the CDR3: TGTGCCAGTTGGGGGGGGACAGTCGCCTACGAGCAGTACTTC. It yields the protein CASWGGTVAYEQYF.